The rows below give T cell receptor beta chains drawn from one sample of a study of early T cells in non-severe SARS-CoV-2 infection. MiXCR, run by TCRdb on the 5' RACE reads, gives a single entry per CDR3 protein. Among around 67,000 distinct CDR3 sequences listed, around 13% were seen once. Sequencing was performed on whole blood. Source of these receptors: an adult who was a healthcare worker with PCR-confirmed SARS-CoV-2 infection or an uninfected control (not recorded which). CDR3s include the opening cysteine and the closing phenylalanine or tryptophan. Each record gives: CDR3 length, clone size, J gene, V gene, D gene, CDR3 protein, CDR3 DNA. A D gene is named only where the DNA matches it firmly. Not every row has a clone size; where given, it reads once, few, many or a size class.

>13|.|TRBJ2-7|TRBV10-2|.
CAVGQGGPYEQYF
TGCGCCGTGGGGCAGGGAGGCCCCTACGAGCAGTACTTC
>14|few|TRBJ1-1|TRBV29-1|TRBD1
CSVAVGQGVTEAFF
TGCAGCGTCGCCGTTGGACAGGGTGTGACTGAAGCTTTCTTT
>16|.|TRBJ2-3|TRBV27|TRBD1
CASSPRDRALGDTQYF
TGTGCCAGCAGCCCCAGGGACAGGGCGCTCGGGGATACGCAGTATTTT
>16|many|TRBJ1-6|TRBV7-9|TRBD1
CASSYDRDRGRSPLHF
TGTGCCAGCAGCTATGACCGGGACAGGGGGCGATCACCCCTCCACTTT
>15|many|TRBJ2-2|TRBV7-6|TRBD2
CASSRRLAGAGELFF
TGTGCCAGCAGCCGACGACTAGCGGGGGCCGGGGAGCTGTTTTTT
>15|.|TRBJ2-4|TRBV19|.
CASSIAEGAKNIQYF
TGTGCCAGTAGTATAGCTGAGGGGGCCAAAAACATTCAGTACTTC
>16|many|TRBJ2-7|TRBV5-1|TRBD1
CASSPPGQGAPGEQYF
TGCGCCAGCAGCCCGCCGGGACAGGGGGCGCCGGGCGAGCAGTACTTC
>14|many|TRBJ1-1|TRBV10-1|.
CASSEVGDNTEAFF
TGCGCCAGCAGTGAGGTTGGGGACAACACTGAAGCTTTCTTT
>17|many|TRBJ2-7|TRBV6-2/TRBV6-3|.
CASSSSFRQFLSYEQYF
TGTGCCAGCAGTTCGTCCTTTCGACAGTTCCTCTCCTACGAGCAGTACTTC
>11|many|TRBJ1-2|TRBV12-3/TRBV12-4|.
CASSTDYGYTF
TGTGCCAGCAGTACTGACTATGGCTACACCTTC
>16|many|TRBJ2-7|TRBV7-9|.
CASSLDSERASYEQYF
TGTGCCAGCAGCTTAGATTCGGAGCGGGCCTCCTACGAGCAGTACTTC
>14|medium-sized|TRBJ1-1|TRBV20-1|.
CSAKDPGEATEAFF
TGCAGTGCCAAAGACCCAGGGGAGGCCACTGAAGCTTTCTTT
>13|many|TRBJ1-1|TRBV7-9|.
CASSPTRNTEAFF
TGTGCCAGCAGCCCAACGAGGAACACTGAAGCTTTCTTT
>16|many|TRBJ2-7|TRBV6-5|.
CASSYSMGGGGYEQYF
TGTGCCAGCAGTTACTCGATGGGGGGAGGAGGCTACGAGCAGTACTTC
>10|.|TRBJ1-1|TRBV20-1|.
CSASGEGAFF
TGCAGTGCTAGCGGGGAGGGAGCTTTCTTT
>18|few|TRBJ2-2|TRBV4-3|TRBD2
CASSQDPLLAGGSGELFF
TGCGCCAGCAGCCAAGATCCCTTACTAGCGGGAGGGTCTGGGGAGCTGTTTTTT
>16|many|TRBJ2-3|TRBV7-2|TRBD1
CASSLRDREGTDTQYF
TGTGCCAGCAGCTTAAGGGACAGAGAGGGCACAGATACGCAGTATTTT
>13|many|TRBJ1-1|TRBV12-5|.
CASGLGHLTEAFF
TGTGCTAGTGGTTTGGGACACCTCACTGAAGCTTTCTTT
>15|many|TRBJ1-5|TRBV29-1|TRBD1
CSVQEGQGGNQPQHF
TGCAGCGTTCAGGAAGGACAGGGGGGCAATCAGCCCCAGCATTTT
>14|many|TRBJ2-7|TRBV7-9|.
CASSPPLRSYEQYF
TGTGCCAGCAGCCCCCCCTTACGCTCCTACGAGCAGTACTTC
>15|many|TRBJ2-7|TRBV11-2|TRBD2
CASRKPGTSSVEQYF
TGTGCCAGCCGTAAACCCGGGACTAGTTCCGTCGAGCAGTACTTC
>15|many|TRBJ2-1|TRBV5-1|TRBD2
CASSSEPQAGLAQFF
TGCGCCAGCAGCTCGGAACCTCAAGCGGGACTAGCGCAGTTCTTC
>14|many|TRBJ2-2|TRBV29-1|.
CSATGGLNTGELFF
TGCAGCGCCACCGGGGGCCTGAACACCGGGGAGCTGTTTTTT
>15|many|TRBJ2-5|TRBV7-8|.
CASSPDFLAEETQYF
TGTGCCAGCAGCCCTGACTTTTTAGCGGAAGAGACCCAGTACTTC
>13|many|TRBJ2-3|TRBV7-6|.
CASRERGTDTQYF
TGTGCCAGCAGGGAGAGGGGCACAGATACGCAGTATTTT
>12|many|TRBJ1-5|TRBV19|.
CASSRKGQPQHF
TGTGCCAGTAGCAGAAAAGGCCAGCCCCAGCATTTT
>11|many|TRBJ1-2|TRBV29-1|.
CSVERANGYTF
TGCAGCGTTGAAAGGGCGAATGGCTACACCTTC
>14|many|TRBJ2-1|TRBV5-1|.
CASSRGSQFNEQFF
TGCGCCAGCAGCCGGGGATCTCAATTCAATGAGCAGTTCTTC
>15|many|TRBJ2-7|TRBV20-1|.
CSARATTSAAYEQYF
TGCAGTGCTAGAGCGACTACCTCCGCTGCCTACGAGCAGTACTTC
>12|few|TRBJ2-1|TRBV2|.
CASSEDVNEQFF
TGTGCCAGCAGTGAAGATGTCAATGAGCAGTTCTTC
>11|many|TRBJ1-2|TRBV7-2|.
CASSPDYGYTF
TGTGCCAGCAGTCCGGACTATGGCTACACCTTC
>13|many|TRBJ2-2|TRBV28|.
CASSSGEYGELFF
TGTGCCAGCAGCTCCGGGGAGTATGGGGAGCTGTTTTTT
>13|few|TRBJ2-4|TRBV25-1|TRBD1
CATHPGQGHIQYF
TGTGCCACCCACCCGGGACAGGGTCACATTCAGTACTTC
>12|many|TRBJ2-4|TRBV2|.
CASELAKNIQYF
TGTGCCAGCGAGTTAGCCAAAAACATTCAGTACTTC
>12|many|TRBJ1-5|TRBV19|.
CASSIRNQPQHF
TGTGCCAGTAGTATTAGGAATCAGCCCCAGCATTTT